The T cell receptor beta chain under discussion was sequenced for a study of blood T cell repertoires in COVID-19. Study background: Acute and convalescent COVID-19 specimens originated in the United States, Italy and Spain. PBMCs, B-cell-depleted T cells, or T cells were the source of the cDNA or gDNA that made up the material.

Source study methods: The assay estimated nucleated cells by amplifying reference gene primers. The assay was immunoSEQ multiplex PCR, and TCRdb's table has in-frame clones only and misses some. V, J and clone size are those of that table, while D and trimming were read from the DNA. The sample gives about 110,000 clones, around 80% of which show up once; 4% to 4.5% is in the top ten. This receptor was taken from a man aged 65 to 85 with acute or convalescent COVID-19. Sequencing was performed on peripheral blood.

CDR3 DNA sequence: TGTGCCAGCAGTTTATCGTTCGGCTGGTTAGTTGGGGGGTCGGACACCGGGGAGCTGTTTTTT. It yields the protein CASSLSFGWLVGGSDTGELFF. This chain connects TRBV27 to TRBJ2-2; possibly TRBD2 for D (6 bases). This CDR3 has 21 amino acids. V was cut by 0 bases and J by 3 bases, with 26 bases left in between. Germline V gene sequence: CDR1 MNHEY, CDR2 SMNVEV (reference sequence).